This T cell receptor beta chain is drawn from a study of CD8+ T cells in alopecia areata. The V gene's germline CDR1 is GTSNPN and CDR2 SVGIG (reference sequence). The V end lost 4 bases, the J end lost 4 bases, and 11 bases lay between the germline ends. The CDR3 has 13 amino acids. RNA, once extracted, was reverse transcribed into cDNA for use as the sequencing template. Data came from immunoSEQ multiplex PCR; TCRdb stores just in-frame clones and leaves some out. The top ten hold around 9.1% of the sample, which has about 180,000 clones, 51% seen once. Documented treatment: oral pan-JAK inhibitor, 5-10 mg twice daily.

The chain joins TRBV30 to TRBJ1-3, with no clear D. This clonotype originated in a human donor with alopecia areata. The sequencing used CD8+ T cells sorted from blood, collected around week 53, from a patient treated with tofacitinib. The CDR3 sequence is CAWILGGGNTIYF. The CDR3 region has the DNA TGTGCCTGGATACTGGGCGGAGGAAACACCATATATTTT.